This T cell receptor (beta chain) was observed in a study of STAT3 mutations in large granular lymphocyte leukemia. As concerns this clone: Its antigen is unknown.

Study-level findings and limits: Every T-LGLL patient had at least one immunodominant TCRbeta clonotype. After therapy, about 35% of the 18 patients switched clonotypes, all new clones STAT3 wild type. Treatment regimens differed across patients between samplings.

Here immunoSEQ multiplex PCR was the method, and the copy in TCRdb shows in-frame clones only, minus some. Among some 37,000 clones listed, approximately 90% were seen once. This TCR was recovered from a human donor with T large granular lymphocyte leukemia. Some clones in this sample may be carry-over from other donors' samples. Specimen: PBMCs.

The CDR3 loop reads CASSEYWAGEGYTF. In nucleotides, the CDR3 is TGTGCCAGCAGTGAATATTGGGCAGGGGAGGGCTACACCTTC. The chain uses TRBV25-1 and TRBJ1-2; D is perhaps TRBD1 (6 bases). The CDR3 has 14 residues. Germline V gene data show CDR1 as MGHDK and CDR2 as SYGVNS. Trimming took off 0 bases at V and 8 bases at J, with 13 bases between the two ends.